This record concerns one T cell receptor beta chain sequence. This clonotype was observed a few times. Its target antigen remains unknown. Base qualities are not recorded, but no much larger clone differs from it by a single base. The cysteine opens and the phenylalanine closes a CDR3 of 13 amino acids. The sequence is cut down to CDR3 DNA, 39 bases in frame from base 1. Trimming takes 1 base from V and 11 bases from J, and the germline ends sit 14 bases apart. This sample was included in a study of T-cell reconstitution after alpha-beta-depleted transplantation in children (dated by TCRdb to about 2016). Regarding the study in general: T-cell immune reconstitution after TCRalphabeta/CD19-depleted allogeneic hematopoietic cell transplantation in children was quantitatively tracked in the study by means of TCR repertoire profiling.

The library was produced with PCR. The instrument given in TCRdb is Illumina HiSeq 2500. TCR libraries were prepared with molecular barcoding, using unique molecular identifiers to normalize TCRbeta repertoire quantification. TCRdb reprocessed the public reads (quality trimming at Q25 with fastp, clone calling with MiXCR) and kept in-frame beta chains. Entries are consolidated by CDR3 protein sequence, retaining the most common genes and DNA. A total of about 610,000 distinct CDR3 sequences appear in this sample, about 11% of them only once. The top ten clones comprise 4% of the sample. Here the chain combines TRBV12-3 or TRBV12-4 and TRBJ1-1; TRBD1 is perhaps the D gene, given 5 matching bases. The TCR originated in a human donor who donated a stem cell graft to a child with acute myeloid leukemia. The specimen comprised PBMCs from the stem cell graft donor, sampled from the stem cell graft. The base sequence is TGTGCCAGCAGTTTAGTTCGGGGGAGTGGGGCTTTCTTT. This codes for CASSLVRGSGAFF.